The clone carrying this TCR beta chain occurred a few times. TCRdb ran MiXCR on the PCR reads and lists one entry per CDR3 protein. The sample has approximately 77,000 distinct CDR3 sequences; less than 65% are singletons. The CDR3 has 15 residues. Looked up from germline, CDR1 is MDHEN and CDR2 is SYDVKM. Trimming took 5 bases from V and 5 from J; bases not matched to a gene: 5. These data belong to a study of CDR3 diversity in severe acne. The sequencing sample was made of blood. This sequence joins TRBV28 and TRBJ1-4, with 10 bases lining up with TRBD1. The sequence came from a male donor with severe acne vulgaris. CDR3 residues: CASSPRQGANEKLFF. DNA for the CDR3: TGTGCCAGCAGTCCGCGACAGGGGGCCAATGAAAAACTGTTTTTT.